Below are 30 T cell receptor beta chains sequenced from a single sample in a study of cytomegalovirus exposure and HLA in healthy donors (dated by TCRdb to the late 2010s). Library generation was performed with the immunoSEQ multiplex PCR assay. The table comes from immuneACCESS by way of TCRdb, which keeps in-frame sequences with V and J called. Part of the clones is missing from these tables; in studies checked, under half for an unresolved V gene and the rest for unknown reasons. This sample lists more than 80,000 clones; about 87% were detected once. The ten largest account for 1.8% of the sample. The specimen sequenced was PBMCs. These receptors came from a woman between 18 and 30 years old in good health and CMV-seropositive.

V and J are TRBV9 and TRBJ2-1, with 9 bases that match TRBD2. Germline CDR1 is SGDLS and CDR2 is YYNGEE. Losses at the gene ends were 0 bases for V and 6 bases for J; bases not matched to a gene: 4. The CDR3 runs 15 residues. The CDR3 DNA is TGTGCCAGCAGCGTAGGGTCTAGCGGGGCCAATGAGCAGTTCTTC. Its translation is CASSVGSSGANEQFF.

The rearrangement links TRBV7-8 to TRBJ1-2; TRBD1 matches at 7 bases. This CDR3 is built from 15 residues. V lost 5 bases to trimming and J lost 8 bases; unmatched junction nucleotides: 14. Per the germline V gene, CDR1 is SGHVS and CDR2 is FQNEAQ. This chain's CDR3 is CASSPEGAQGGGYTF. CDR3 nucleotide sequence: TGTGCCAGCAGCCCAGAGGGGGCCCAGGGGGGCGGCTACACCTTC.

The chain recombines TRBV9 with TRBJ1-4; 7 bases match TRBD1. The CDR3 has 17 amino acids. The V gene's germline CDR1 is SGDLS and CDR2 YYNGEE. Trimming cost V 4 bases and J 0 bases; bases outside gene matches: 9. CDR3 nucleotide sequence: TGTGCCAGCAGCCCGACGACAGGGATCTCAACTAATGAAAAACTGTTTTTT. Its translation: CASSPTTGISTNEKLFF.

J is TRBJ2-3 and V is TRBV28; possible D gene TRBD2, 6 bases. Germline loops: CDR1 MDHEN, CDR2 SYDVKM. This CDR3 region has 18 residues. Trimming stripped 3 bases from V and 0 bases from J, with 19 bases between. In DNA, the CDR3 is TGTGCCAGCAGTTTGGGGTCGGGGGTCCGGCCTAGCACAGATACGCAGTATTTT. Its translation: CASSLGSGVRPSTDTQYF.

V usage is TRBV5-4 and J usage is TRBJ1-3, with D possibly being TRBD1 (5 bases). This CDR3 has 15 residues. Per germline, CDR1 SGHNT and CDR2 YYREEE (reference sequence). Trimming took 1 base from V and 0 from J, leaving 8 bases between them. For the CDR3, the DNA is TGTGCCAGCAGCTTGCATGGGGCCTCTGGAAACACCATATATTTT. Protein product: CASSLHGASGNTIYF.

This clone was found once. This sequence joins TRBV4-3 and TRBJ1-4; 7 positions match TRBD1. With 1 base clipped from V and 8 bases from J, the junction kept 16 bases outside the gene matches. Germline assignment: CDR1 LGHNA and CDR2 YSLEER. This CDR3 has 18 residues. CDR3 in DNA: TGCGCCAGCAGCCAAGGACAGGGCGTTCACGAGCTGCTGGAAAAACTGTTTTTT. As protein: CASSQGQGVHELLEKLFF.

The rearrangement uses TRBV29-1 and TRBJ1-2, with D tentatively TRBD1 (5 bases). This CDR3 is 14 amino acids long. Trimming removed 5 bases from V and 4 bases from J, with 17 bases in between. Germline V gene data show CDR1 as SQVTM and CDR2 as ANQGSEA. In nucleotides, the CDR3 is TGCAGCGTTCCCCACGAGACAGCGCCCTATGGCTACACCTTC. This codes for CSVPHETAPYGYTF.

This chain connects TRBV7-9 to TRBJ1-3; D remains ambiguous. V was cut by 2 bases and J by 4 bases, with 12 bases left in between. The CDR3 loop spans 15 amino acids. The germline V gene has CDR1 SEHNR and CDR2 FQNEAQ (reference sequence). The CDR3 DNA sequence: TGTGCCAGCAGCTTATCCGCGACAAACGGAAACACCATATATTTT. Its protein product is CASSLSATNGNTIYF.

The CDR3 DNA sequence: TGTGCCAGCTCACCACCGACAGGGCGCGTCACTGAAGCTTTCTTT. The encoded protein is CASSPPTGRVTEAFF. The rearrangement joins TRBV18 to TRBJ1-1; 7 nucleotides align to TRBD1. The germline V gene encodes CDR1 KGHSH and CDR2 LQKENI. Losses at the gene ends were 0 bases for V and 4 bases for J; bases not matched to a gene: 5. This CDR3 contains 15 residues.

The rearrangement uses TRBV7-2 and TRBJ1-5; the D is unclear. V lost 1 base and J lost 1, with 8 bases in between. The CDR3 contains 15 residues. CDR1 is SGHTA, CDR2 FQGNSA, per germline. The CDR3 region has the DNA TGTGCCAGCAGCTTAGTAAGCGCAAGCAATCAGCCCCAGCATTTT. Its translation: CASSLVSASNQPQHF.

This rearrangement joins TRBV29-1 to TRBJ2-3, with D tentatively TRBD1 (6 bases). V lost 5 bases to trimming and J lost 4 bases, with 13 bases between them. There are 13 residues in the CDR3. The germline CDR1 and CDR2 sequences are SQVTM and ANQGSEA. CDR3 bases: TGCAGCGTTCTGCCCTGGACAGCAGATACGCAGTATTTT. Translated: CSVLPWTADTQYF.

The gene calls are TRBV27 and TRBJ1-4; D call uncertain. The CDR3 length is 15 residues. Per the germline V gene, CDR1 is MNHEY and CDR2 is SMNVEV (reference sequence). The ends were cut back, 4 bases at V and 7 bases at J, with 16 bases in the middle. Written as DNA, the CDR3 is TGTGCCAGCAGTTCCCGGCCGAGTCGGGGTGAAAAACTGTTTTTT. This gives the protein CASSSRPSRGEKLFF.

As for this clone: Other DNA sequences within the sample encode an identical CDR3. The V and J genes are TRBV7-9 and TRBJ1-2, with 9 positions matching TRBD1. CDR1 is SEHNR and CDR2 is FQNEAQ in the germline V gene (reference sequence). CDR3 length: 14 residues. V dropped 1 base and J dropped 5; count of bases not matched to a gene: 2. The CDR3 protein is CASSLEGTGYGYTF. For the CDR3, the DNA is TGTGCCAGCAGCTTAGAGGGGACAGGGTATGGCTACACCTTC.

This rearrangement joins TRBV27 to TRBJ1-1, with D perhaps matching TRBD1 (5 bases). CDR1 and CDR2 (germline): MNHEY, SMNVEV (reference sequence). The CDR3 loop spans 15 amino acids. Trimming removed 7 bases at V and 4 bases at J, with 19 bases between. In DNA, the CDR3 is TGTGCCAGCACCCCCATGGGGCAGGGTAGCACTGAAGCTTTCTTT. Residues: CASTPMGQGSTEAFF.

This chain joins TRBV18 and TRBJ1-1, with D unclear. Germline loops: CDR1 KGHSH, CDR2 LQKENI. V gave up 2 bases and J gave up 5 bases, with 12 bases separating them. The CDR3 loop spans 14 amino acids. This chain's CDR3 is CASSPEGRGTEAFF. CDR3 DNA: TGTGCCAGCTCACCAGAGGGAAGAGGAACTGAAGCTTTCTTT.

The rearrangement joins TRBV6-5 to TRBJ2-7, with 7 positions matching TRBD1. The germline V gene has CDR1 MNHEY and CDR2 SVGAGI. CDR3 length: 14 amino acids. With 5 bases clipped from V and 0 bases from J, the junction kept 4 bases outside the gene matches. The CDR3 DNA reads TGTGCCAGCAGTAGGACAGGAGGCTCCTACGAGCAGTACGTC. This gives the protein CASSRTGGSYEQYV.

This clone was found once. This rearrangement joins TRBV7-2 to TRBJ1-2; D call uncertain. CDR1 is SGHTA and CDR2 is FQGNSA in the germline V gene. The CDR3 spans 13 residues. The germline V and J ends were trimmed by 1 base and 4 bases, with 7 bases remaining between them. The CDR3 DNA is TGTGCCAGCAGCTTAGGTTCCAGCTATGGCTACACCTTC. It yields the protein CASSLGSSYGYTF.

V and J are TRBV7-9 and TRBJ1-1; D is unresolved. V lost 5 bases to trimming and J lost 2 bases, with 15 bases between them. The germline V gene has CDR1 SEHNR and CDR2 FQNEAQ (reference sequence). The CDR3 runs to 15 residues. In DNA, the CDR3 is TGTGCCAGCAGCCCAACGACAAATCCCAACACTGAAGCTTTCTTT. The encoded protein is CASSPTTNPNTEAFF.

This clone was picked up many times. The chain has TRBV27 and TRBJ2-7, with TRBD1 as a possible D gene (5 bases). This CDR3 is 13 amino acids long. Per the germline V gene, CDR1 is MNHEY and CDR2 is SMNVEV (reference sequence). V gave up 4 bases and J gave up 0 bases, with 7 bases separating them. The CDR3 DNA sequence: TGTGCCAGCAGTTGGGGCAGCTCCTACGAGCAGTACTTC. It specifies CASSWGSSYEQYF.

The chain links TRBV2 to TRBJ2-2; D might be TRBD1 (5 bases). Germline assignment: CDR1 SNHLY and CDR2 FYNNEI. Trimming shortened V by 4 bases and J by 0 bases, and 6 bases separated the two germline ends. CDR3 size: 14 residues. CDR3 sequence (DNA): TGTGCCAGCAGTGTGACAGCGAACACCGGGGAGCTGTTTTTT. It is translated as CASSVTANTGELFF.

This clone occurred once. The genes are TRBV5-4 and TRBJ1-3; 9 nucleotides align to TRBD1. J lost 7 bases, V lost 3 bases, and 8 bases had no gene match. Germline CDR1 is SGHNT and CDR2 is YYREEE (reference sequence). The length of the CDR3 is 15 residues. The CDR3 DNA follows: TGTGCCAGCAGCTCTCCGGGACAGGGAGGGAACACCATATATTTT. It specifies CASSSPGQGGNTIYF.

Comment on this clone: A junction end diverges from the germline sequence, so it may reflect a read error. The rearrangement joins TRBV6-1 to TRBJ1-2; D is ambiguous. This CDR3 region has 16 residues. CDR1 is MNHNS, CDR2 SASEGT, per germline. CDR3 protein: CASIEDPGSTVHGYTF. In nucleotides, the CDR3 is TGTGCCAGCATTGAAGACCCGGGGTCGACCGTCCATGGCTACACCTTC.

CDR3 in DNA: TGTGCCAGCAGAGAGGACACTTCTTACTTCACAGATACGCAGTATTTT. It specifies CASREDTSYFTDTQYF. The rearrangement uses TRBV7-9 and TRBJ2-3, with D possibly TRBD1 on 5 matching bases. The ends were cut back, 6 bases at V and 2 bases at J, with 18 bases in the middle. CDR3 length: 16 amino acids. Looked up from germline, CDR1 is SEHNR and CDR2 is FQNEAQ (reference sequence).

Here the CDR3 reads CASSITSYSNQPQHF. Written as DNA, the CDR3 is TGTGCCAGTAGTATAACGTCCTATAGCAATCAGCCCCAGCATTTT. This chain connects TRBV19 to TRBJ1-5; D is uncertain. Trimming took off 2 bases at V and 0 bases at J, with 8 bases between the two ends. Germline V lookup: CDR1 LNHDA, CDR2 SQIVND (reference sequence). There are 15 residues in the CDR3.

V gene TRBV2 combines with J gene TRBJ2-3; TRBD1 matches 9 bases. Looked up from germline, CDR1 is SNHLY and CDR2 is FYNNEI. V lost 6 bases and J lost 5; bases outside the gene matches: 12. There are 16 residues in the CDR3. The CDR3 nucleotides read TGTGCCAGCAGGGCCAGGACAGGGGTCTCTGTAGATACGCAGTATTTT. This encodes CASRARTGVSVDTQYF.

The J gene is TRBJ1-1, the V gene TRBV2; 7 nucleotides line up with TRBD1. V was clipped by 7 bases and J by 1 base; unmatched bases: 9. In germline, CDR1 is SNHLY, CDR2 FYNNEI. CDR3 length: 15 residues. The CDR3 coding sequence is TGTGCCAGCACCGAGGCACCAGGGGGGAACACTGAAGCTTTCTTT. As protein: CASTEAPGGNTEAFF.

The chain combines TRBV4-1 with TRBJ2-3, with TRBD2 matching over 13 bases. Germline CDR1 MGHRA, CDR2 YSYEKL. The CDR3 extends over 16 amino acids. Germline trimming cut 3 bases from V and 3 bases from J; bases unmatched to any gene: 3. The CDR3 DNA is TGCGCCAGCAGCCATATACTAGCGGGGGGGACAGATACGCAGTATTTT. Translating it yields CASSHILAGGTDTQYF.

The chain links TRBV29-1 to TRBJ2-2; TRBD1 matches at 7 bases. The V and J ends lost 3 bases and 5 bases, in that order; junction bases with no gene match: 6. CDR1 is SQVTM and CDR2 is ANQGSEA in the germline V gene. The CDR3 is 14 amino acids. The CDR3 region is CSVESSRGTGELFF. The CDR3 DNA follows: TGCAGCGTTGAGTCCTCCAGGGGGACCGGGGAGCTGTTTTTT.

This rearrangement joins TRBV6-5 to TRBJ2-1, with 14 bases matching TRBD2. There are 15 residues in the CDR3. V dropped 7 bases and J dropped 6; count of bases not matched to a gene: 5. CDR1 MNHEY and CDR2 SVGAGI come from the germline V gene. The CDR3 loop reads CASTHGLAGGNEQFF. For the CDR3, the DNA is TGTGCCAGCACCCACGGACTAGCGGGGGGCAATGAGCAGTTCTTC.

The chain combines TRBV16 with TRBJ2-7, with D possibly TRBD1 on 6 matching bases. Germline CDR1 reads KGHSY; CDR2 reads FQNENV. V lost 4 bases to trimming and J lost 4 bases, with 17 bases between them. This CDR3 is built from 15 residues. CDR3 sequence reads: CASSRNRVGGYEQYF. Written as DNA, the CDR3 is TGTGCCAGCAGCCGAAACAGGGTCGGAGGTTACGAGCAGTACTTC. Filled out from reference TRBV16 and TRBJ2-7, the complete variable domain reads GEEVAQTPKHLVRGEGQKAKLYCAPIKGHSYVFWYQQVLKNEFKFLISFQNENVFDETGMPKERFSAKCLPNSPCSLEIQATKLEDSAVYFCASSRNRVGGYEQYFGPGTRLTVT.